Listed below are T cell receptor beta chains from one sample, sequenced in a study of blood T cell repertoires in COVID-19. Assay used: immunoSEQ multiplex PCR; TCRdb lists only in-frame clones, some missing. The sample carries 130,000 to 150,000 clones, roughly three quarters recorded once. The sample taken for sequencing was peripheral blood. These receptors were obtained from a woman between 65 and 79 years old with COVID-19, enrolled during active disease. CDR3s include the opening cysteine and the closing phenylalanine or tryptophan. The D gene is left open where the match is weak.

D: TRBD1
J: TRBJ1-2
V: TRBV13
CDR3: CASSSHPQGATANYGYTF

D: TRBD2
J: TRBJ2-1
V: TRBV2
CDR3: CASSTGGGAWNEQFF

D: NA
J: TRBJ1-6
V: TRBV19
CDR3: CASSMAWYNSPLHF

D: NA
J: TRBJ1-5
V: TRBV7-9
CDR3: CASSSGGDSQPQHF

D: TRBD1
J: TRBJ1-1
V: TRBV2
CDR3: CASSEVRQGDRAFF

D: NA
J: TRBJ1-1
V: TRBV5-6
CDR3: CASSETTGVGNTEAFF

D: TRBD2
J: TRBJ2-2
V: TRBV6-5
CDR3: CAITRSGAGTGELFF

D: NA
J: TRBJ1-1
V: TRBV7-8
CDR3: CASSQGQNTEAFF

D: NA
J: TRBJ1-2
V: TRBV30
CDR3: CAWIGEVWRGYTF

D: TRBD2
J: TRBJ2-7
V: TRBV6-5
CDR3: CASKASGVLEQYF

D: NA
J: TRBJ1-5
V: TRBV19
CDR3: CASRYTGGNQPQHF

D: TRBD1
J: TRBJ2-7
V: TRBV9
CDR3: CASTRGDRVVDEQYF

D: NA
J: TRBJ1-6
V: TRBV5-6
CDR3: CASSGLGQVDSPLHF

D: TRBD1
J: TRBJ1-5
V: TRBV7-6
CDR3: CASSLGSRQGASSQPQHF

D: TRBD1
J: TRBJ2-1
V: TRBV5-4
CDR3: CASSLYRGSYNEQFF

D: NA
J: TRBJ2-7
V: TRBV11-1
CDR3: CASSSRRGPYEQYF

D: NA
J: TRBJ2-7
V: TRBV7-2
CDR3: CASSLGQGGYEQYF

D: TRBD1
J: TRBJ1-4
V: TRBV2
CDR3: CASSRTGDREKLFF

D: TRBD1
J: TRBJ1-6
V: TRBV30
CDR3: CAWSSGTGKPLHF

D: NA
J: TRBJ1-3
V: TRBV3-1/TRBV3-2
CDR3: CASSSLGRPGNTIYF

D: TRBD1
J: TRBJ1-6
V: TRBV19
CDR3: CASSPRTGEGDSPLHF

D: TRBD2
J: TRBJ2-3
V: TRBV7-2
CDR3: CASSLREAGESTDTQYF

D: NA
J: TRBJ1-1
V: TRBV5-1
CDR3: CASSSATGQNTEAFF

D: NA
J: TRBJ2-5
V: TRBV7-2
CDR3: CASSLARQETQYF

D: NA
J: TRBJ1-1
V: TRBV7-9
CDR3: CASSLAQGHTEAFF

D: NA
J: TRBJ1-2
V: TRBV2
CDR3: CASRGTGGGYTF

D: TRBD1
J: TRBJ2-6
V: TRBV10-3
CDR3: CAISTPGQGIGTNSGANVLTF

D: NA
J: TRBJ1-3
V: TRBV9
CDR3: CASSRTGSGNTIYF

D: NA
J: TRBJ1-5
V: TRBV6-1
CDR3: CASSEGGLGMGSNQPQHF

D: TRBD2
J: TRBJ2-5
V: TRBV5-1
CDR3: CASSPIGVAGGGQETQYF

D: NA
J: TRBJ2-7
V: TRBV5-5
CDR3: CASSSEQGFYEQYF

D: TRBD1
J: TRBJ1-1
V: TRBV6-2/TRBV6-3
CDR3: CASSSDRVNTEAFF

D: NA
J: TRBJ2-3
V: TRBV5-1
CDR3: CASSWRDSVSDTQYF

D: TRBD1
J: TRBJ2-4
V: TRBV30
CDR3: CAWTGQFKNIQYF

D: TRBD1
J: TRBJ1-5
V: TRBV6-6
CDR3: CASKQGDFQPQHF

D: TRBD1
J: TRBJ1-1
V: TRBV29-1
CDR3: CSVQPGQGKAFF

D: TRBD2
J: TRBJ2-1
V: TRBV7-9
CDR3: CASSLGGGRGSHEQFF

D: NA
J: TRBJ2-1
V: TRBV6-2/TRBV6-3
CDR3: CASSNRGLWSSYNEQFF

D: TRBD2
J: TRBJ2-7
V: TRBV27
CDR3: CASSELAAPYEQYF

D: TRBD1
J: TRBJ1-5
V: TRBV18
CDR3: CASSPRGHNNQPQHF

D: NA
J: TRBJ1-1
V: TRBV5-4
CDR3: CASSPGRRGTEAFF

D: TRBD1
J: TRBJ1-5
V: TRBV19
CDR3: CASSSGTGPNQPQHF

D: TRBD1
J: TRBJ1-1
V: TRBV2
CDR3: CASSQGANTEAFF